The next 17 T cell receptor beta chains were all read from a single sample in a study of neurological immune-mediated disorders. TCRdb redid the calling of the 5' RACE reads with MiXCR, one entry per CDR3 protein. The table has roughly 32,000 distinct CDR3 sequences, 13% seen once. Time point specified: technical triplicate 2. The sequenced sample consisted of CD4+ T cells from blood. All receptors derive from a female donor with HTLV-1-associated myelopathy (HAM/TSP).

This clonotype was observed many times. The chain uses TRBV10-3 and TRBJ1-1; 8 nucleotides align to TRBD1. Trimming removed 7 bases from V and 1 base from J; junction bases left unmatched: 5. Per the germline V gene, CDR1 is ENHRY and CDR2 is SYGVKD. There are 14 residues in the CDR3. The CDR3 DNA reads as TGTGCCATCAAACGACAGGGGCGGAACACTGAAGCTTTCTTT. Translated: CAIKRQGRNTEAFF.

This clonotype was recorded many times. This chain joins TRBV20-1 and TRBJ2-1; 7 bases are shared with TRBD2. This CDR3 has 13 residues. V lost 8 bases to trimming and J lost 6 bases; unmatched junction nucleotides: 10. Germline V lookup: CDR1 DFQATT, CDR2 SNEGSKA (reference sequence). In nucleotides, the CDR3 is TGCAGTCCCGGGGGAGGGCCCTTCAATGAGCAGTTCTTC. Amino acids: CSPGGGPFNEQFF.

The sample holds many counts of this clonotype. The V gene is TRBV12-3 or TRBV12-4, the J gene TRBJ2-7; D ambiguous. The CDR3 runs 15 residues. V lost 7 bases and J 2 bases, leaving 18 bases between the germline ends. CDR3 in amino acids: CASTSTGRVPYEQYF. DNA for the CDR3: TGTGCCAGCACCTCGACCGGACGGGTCCCCTACGAGCAGTACTTC.

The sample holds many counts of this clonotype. The CDR3 is CASKTSGPIAKNIQYF. CDR3 in DNA: TGTGCCAGCAAGACTAGCGGGCCTATAGCCAAAAACATTCAGTACTTC. The chain has TRBV21-1 and TRBJ2-4; the table gives TRBD2 as D, unverified against the DNA. TRBV21-1 is an annotated pseudogene. This CDR3 contains 16 residues.

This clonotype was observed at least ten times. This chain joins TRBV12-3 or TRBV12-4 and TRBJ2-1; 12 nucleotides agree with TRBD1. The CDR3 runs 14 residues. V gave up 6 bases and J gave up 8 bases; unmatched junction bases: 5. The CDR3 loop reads CASSWDRGQDEQFF. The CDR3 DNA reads TGTGCCAGCAGCTGGGACAGGGGGCAGGATGAGCAGTTCTTC.

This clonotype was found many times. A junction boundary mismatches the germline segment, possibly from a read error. This CDR3 is CASSLEAGLDTQYF. The CDR3 nucleotides are TGTGCTAGCAGCTTAGAAGCAGGGCTAGATACGCAGTATTTT. The chain combines TRBV7-7 with TRBJ2-3; tentatively, D is TRBD1 (5 bases). CDR3 size: 14 residues. CDR1 is SSHAT, CDR2 FNYEAQ, per germline (reference sequence).

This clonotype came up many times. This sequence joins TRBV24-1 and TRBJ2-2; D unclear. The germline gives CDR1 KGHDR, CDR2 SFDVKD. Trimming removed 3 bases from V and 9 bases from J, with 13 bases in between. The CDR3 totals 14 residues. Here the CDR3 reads CATSDRELYRELFF. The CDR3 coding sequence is TGTGCCACCAGTGATCGTGAACTCTATAGGGAGCTGTTTTTT.

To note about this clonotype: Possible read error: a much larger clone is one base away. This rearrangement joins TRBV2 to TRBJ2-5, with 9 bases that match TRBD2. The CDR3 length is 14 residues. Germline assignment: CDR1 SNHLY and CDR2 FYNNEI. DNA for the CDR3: TGTTCCAGCAGAGCCAGCGGGGGGCAAGAGACCCAGTACTTC. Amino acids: CSSRASGGQETQYF.

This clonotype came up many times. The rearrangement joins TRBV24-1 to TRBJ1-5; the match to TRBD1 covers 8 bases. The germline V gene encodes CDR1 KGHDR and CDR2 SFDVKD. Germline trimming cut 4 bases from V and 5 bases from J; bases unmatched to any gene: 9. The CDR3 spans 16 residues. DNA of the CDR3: TGTGCCACCAGTGACCCTCAGGGGGCGCGGGATCAGCCCCAGCATTTT. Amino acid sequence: CATSDPQGARDQPQHF.

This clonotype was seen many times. As DNA, the CDR3 is TGCGCCAGCAGCTTGGGAGGACAGGGTGGCGGAGGGCAGTTCTTC. The encoded protein is CASSLGGQGGGGQFF. This chain joins TRBV5-1 and TRBJ2-1; TRBD1 matches at 8 bases. The CDR3 spans 15 residues. Germline loops: CDR1 SGHRS, CDR2 YFSETQ. The trim removed 0 bases at V and 12 bases at J, leaving 11 bases unmatched.

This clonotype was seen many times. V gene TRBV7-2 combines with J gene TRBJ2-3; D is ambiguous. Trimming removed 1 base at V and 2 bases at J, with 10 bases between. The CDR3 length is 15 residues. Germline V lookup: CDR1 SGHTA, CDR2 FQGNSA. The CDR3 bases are TGTGCCAGCAGCTTAGAGAGTTCCCACACAGATACGCAGTATTTT. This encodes CASSLESSHTDTQYF. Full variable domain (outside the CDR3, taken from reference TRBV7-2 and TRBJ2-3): GAGVSQSPSNKVTEKGKDVELRCDPISGHTALYWYRQSLGQGLEFLIYFQGNSAPDKSGLPSDRFSAERTGGSVSTLTIQRTQQEDSAVYLCASSLESSHTDTQYFGPGTRLTVL.

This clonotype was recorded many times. CDR3 residues: CSVLHNEQFF. In DNA form, the CDR3 reads TGCAGCGTCCTACACAATGAGCAGTTCTTC. V and J are TRBV29-1 and TRBJ2-1, with D uncertain. V was clipped by 6 bases and J by 5 bases, with 5 bases between them. This CDR3 spans 10 amino acids. In germline, CDR1 is SQVTM, CDR2 ANQGSEA.

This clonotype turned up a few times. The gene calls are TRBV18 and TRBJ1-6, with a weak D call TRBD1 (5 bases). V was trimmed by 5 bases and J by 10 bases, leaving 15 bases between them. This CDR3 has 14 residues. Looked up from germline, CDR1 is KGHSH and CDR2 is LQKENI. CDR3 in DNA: TGTGCCAGCTCATCAAATGGCAGGGACTCACCCCTCCACTTT. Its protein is CASSSNGRDSPLHF.

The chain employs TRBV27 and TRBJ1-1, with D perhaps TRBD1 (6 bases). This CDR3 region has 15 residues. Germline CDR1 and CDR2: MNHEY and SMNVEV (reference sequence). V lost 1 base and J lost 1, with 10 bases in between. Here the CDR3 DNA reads TGTGCCAGCAGTTTATTGGACAGACCGAACACTGAAGCTTTCTTT. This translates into CASSLLDRPNTEAFF.

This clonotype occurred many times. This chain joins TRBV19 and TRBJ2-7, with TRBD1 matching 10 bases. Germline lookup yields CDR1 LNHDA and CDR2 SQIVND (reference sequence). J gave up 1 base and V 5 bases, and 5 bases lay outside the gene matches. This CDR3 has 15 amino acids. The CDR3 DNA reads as TGTGCCAGTAGTCCCCCGGGACAGGGGTCCTACGAGCAGTACTTC. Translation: CASSPPGQGSYEQYF.

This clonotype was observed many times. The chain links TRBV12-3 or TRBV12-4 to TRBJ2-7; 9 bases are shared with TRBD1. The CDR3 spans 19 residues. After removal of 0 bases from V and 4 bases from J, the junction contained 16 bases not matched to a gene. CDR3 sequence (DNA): TGTGCCAGCAGTTTAGCGGATCTGGACAGGGGCATCTTGGGTTACGAGCAGTACTTC. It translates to CASSLADLDRGILGYEQYF.

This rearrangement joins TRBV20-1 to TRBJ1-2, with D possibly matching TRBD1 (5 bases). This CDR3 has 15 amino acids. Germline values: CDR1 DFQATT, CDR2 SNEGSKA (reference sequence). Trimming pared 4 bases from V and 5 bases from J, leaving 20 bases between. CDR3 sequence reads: CSAIDPLGGKYGYTF. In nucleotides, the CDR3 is TGCAGTGCTATAGATCCCCTTGGGGGGAAGTATGGCTACACCTTC.